One sample yielded the 21 T cell receptor beta chains listed below, sequenced in a study of cytomegalovirus exposure and HLA in healthy donors. The PCR had 60 Vbeta and 13 Jbeta primers. Sequenced by immunoSEQ multiplex PCR; TCRdb stores in-frame clones only, minus some. The sample shows 140,000 or so clones, roughly 85% of them seen only once. What was sequenced was PBMCs. The receptors derive from a male donor in good health and CMV-seronegative.

The chain has TRBV25-1 and TRBJ1-2; 7 nucleotides align to TRBD1. This CDR3 is built from 12 residues. The germline gives CDR1 MGHDK, CDR2 SYGVNS. Trimming took 8 bases from V and 6 from J; bases not matched to a gene: 6. The CDR3 sequence: CASLTGRNGYTF. In nucleotides, the CDR3 is TGTGCCAGCCTGACAGGGAGGAATGGCTACACCTTC.

The J gene is TRBJ2-7, the V gene TRBV10-3; possibly TRBD1 for D (5 bases). There are 12 residues in the CDR3. Per the germline V gene, CDR1 is ENHRY and CDR2 is SYGVKD. V lost 9 bases and J 3 bases, leaving 12 bases between the germline ends. Here the CDR3 DNA reads TGTGCCATTGCAGGGTCCAACTACGAGCAGTACTTC. This codes for CAIAGSNYEQYF.

This clone came up a few times. The chain is built from TRBV4-3 and TRBJ2-7, with 11 bases identical to TRBD1. Trimming cost V 0 bases and J 3 bases; bases outside gene matches: 4. This CDR3 comprises 16 residues. The V gene's germline CDR1 is LGHNA and CDR2 YSLEER. In nucleotides, the CDR3 is TGCGCCAGCAGCCAAGAGGTAGGGACAGGGGGCTACGAGCAGTACTTC. This encodes CASSQEVGTGGYEQYF.

The chain employs TRBV6-1 and TRBJ1-3, with 10 bases aligning to TRBD1. V lost 7 bases, J lost 2 bases, and 5 bases stayed unmatched. Germline CDR1 and CDR2: MNHNS and SASEGT. The CDR3 is made up of 15 amino acids. CDR3 sequence: CASTPDRGPGNTIYF. CDR3 bases: TGTGCCAGCACCCCAGACAGGGGGCCTGGAAACACCATATATTTT.

The rearrangement uses TRBV2 and TRBJ1-6, with 7 bases lining up with TRBD1. The V and J ends lost 6 bases and 2 bases, in that order; junction bases with no gene match: 7. Germline V gene data show CDR1 as SNHLY and CDR2 as FYNNEI. The CDR3 is 16 amino acids. The CDR3 spells CASSAAGTAYNSPLHF. The CDR3 DNA sequence: TGTGCCAGCAGCGCTGCCGGGACAGCCTATAATTCACCCCTCCACTTT.

V and J are TRBV2 and TRBJ2-3; possible D gene TRBD2, 5 bases. Trimming left V 1 base short and J 10 bases short, with 9 bases between. This CDR3 has 12 residues. CDR1 is SNHLY, CDR2 FYNNEI, per germline. In nucleotides, the CDR3 is TGTGCCAGCAGTGAAGGGGAGATATCGCAGTATTTT. Translated: CASSEGEISQYF.

The chain carries TRBV11-1 and TRBJ2-3; 7 bases are a match to TRBD1. J lost 2 bases, V lost 5 bases, and 4 bases had no gene match. This CDR3 is built from 14 residues. Germline CDR1 SGHAT, CDR2 FQDESV (reference sequence). The chain's CDR3 is CASSPGQATDTQYF. The CDR3 nucleotides are TGTGCCAGCAGCCCCGGACAGGCCACAGATACGCAGTATTTT.

The V gene is TRBV23-1, the J gene TRBJ1-5; 8 bases align to TRBD1. TRBV23-1 has ORF status, its function being uncertain. The CDR3 is 12 residues long. After removal of 4 bases from V and 15 bases from J, the junction contained 8 bases not matched to a gene. CDR3 DNA: TGCGCCAGCAGTCTTGGGACAGGCATAAGGCATTTT. Its translation is CASSLGTGIRHF.

V and J are TRBV5-1 and TRBJ2-7, with D possibly being TRBD1 (5 bases). The germline CDR1 and CDR2 sequences are SGHRS and YFSETQ. With 4 bases removed from V and 2 bases from J, the gap between germline ends came to 16 bases. The CDR3 has 15 residues. The CDR3 DNA reads as TGCGCCAGCAGCCCCCAGGGAACACTACCCTACGAGCAGTACTTC. Translated, it gives CASSPQGTLPYEQYF. Together with reference TRBV5-1 and TRBJ2-7, the CDR3 gives the full variable domain: KAGVTQTPRYLIKTRGQQVTLSCSPISGHRSVSWYQQTPGQGLQFLFEYFSETQRNKGNFPGRFSGRQFSNSRSEMNVSTLELGDSALYLCASSPQGTLPYEQYFGPGTRLTVT.

This chain links TRBV11-2 with TRBJ1-1, with no clear D. Deletions cut 8 bases from V and 7 bases from J, with 11 bases between. Germline V gene data show CDR1 as SGHAT and CDR2 as FQNNGV. The CDR3 loop spans 11 amino acids. Here the CDR3 DNA reads TGTGCCAGCCACGAGGCGGTTGAAGCTTTCTTT. Translation: CASHEAVEAFF.

The rearrangement joins TRBV19 to TRBJ1-3; a weak D match, TRBD1 (5 bases). Germline-derived CDR1 and CDR2 are LNHDA and SQIVND (reference sequence). Trimming took 5 bases from V and 0 from J, leaving 11 bases between them. There are 15 residues in the CDR3. The CDR3, as DNA: TGTGCCAGTAGTCTCAGACAGCTCTCTGGAAACACCATATATTTT. It encodes CASSLRQLSGNTIYF.

The chain joins TRBV6-5 to TRBJ1-6; 7 bases line up with TRBD1. Germline-derived CDR1 and CDR2 are MNHEY and SVGAGI. The trim removed 6 bases at V and 3 bases at J, leaving 5 bases unmatched. The CDR3 sequence is 15 residues long. The CDR3 DNA reads TGTGCCAGCAGAACACAGGGGTTCTATAATTCACCCCTCCACTTT. Translating gives CASRTQGFYNSPLHF.

The V and J genes are TRBV7-9 and TRBJ1-2, with 8 bases identical to TRBD1. Germline V lookup: CDR1 SEHNR, CDR2 FQNEAQ (reference sequence). The CDR3 runs to 14 residues. V lost 5 bases and J lost 4; bases outside the gene matches: 6. As DNA, the CDR3 is TGTGCCAGCAGCGCCCCCACAGGGGGCTATGGCTACACCTTC. Residues: CASSAPTGGYGYTF.

The chain combines TRBV7-9 with TRBJ2-7, with a tentative D call TRBD1 (5 bases). The length of the CDR3 is 15 residues. The ends were cut back, 5 bases at V and 1 base at J, with 15 bases in the middle. Germline loops: CDR1 SEHNR, CDR2 FQNEAQ (reference sequence). The CDR3 loop reads CASSPLHRMSYEQYF. The DNA for the CDR3 is TGTGCCAGCAGCCCATTACACAGGATGTCCTACGAGCAGTACTTC. Full variable domain (outside the CDR3, taken from reference TRBV7-9 and TRBJ2-7): DTGVSQNPRHKITKRGQNVTFRCDPISEHNRLYWYRQTLGQGPEFLTYFQNEAQLEKSRLLSDRFSAERPKGSFSTLEIQRTEQGDSAMYLCASSPLHRMSYEQYFGPGTRLTVT.

This sequence joins TRBV7-3 and TRBJ2-7; TRBD1 matches at 8 bases. The CDR3 contains 13 residues. Unmatched junction bases numbered 7, after V lost 8 bases and J lost 4 bases. CDR1 SGHTA and CDR2 FQGTGA come from the germline V gene. The CDR3 reads CASGPGQGYEQYF. The CDR3 DNA is TGTGCCAGCGGTCCCGGACAGGGTTACGAGCAGTACTTC.

This clone was seen a handful of times. The chain employs TRBV6-5 and TRBJ1-2; D is possibly TRBD1 (6 bases). Trimming stripped 8 bases from V and 0 bases from J, with 13 bases between. CDR3 size: 14 residues. Germline V gene sequence: CDR1 MNHEY, CDR2 SVGAGI. The CDR3 spells CASCKTGTNYGYTF. The CDR3 nucleotides read TGTGCCAGCTGTAAAACAGGGACTAACTATGGCTACACCTTC.

This chain connects TRBV29-1 to TRBJ1-4, with D possibly matching TRBD1 (6 bases). CDR1 and CDR2 from the germline V gene are SQVTM and ANQGSEA. This CDR3 region has 14 residues. Trimming cost V 5 bases and J 5 bases, with 15 bases left between them. The CDR3 spells CSVKGGQLNEKLFF. CDR3 bases: TGCAGCGTTAAAGGAGGACAGTTGAATGAAAAACTGTTTTTT.

The chain employs TRBV4-1 and TRBJ1-2; 9 bases are shared with TRBD1. Germline trimming cut 4 bases from V and 8 bases from J; bases unmatched to any gene: 11. CDR1 MGHRA and CDR2 YSYEKL come from the germline V gene. This CDR3 region has 15 residues. CDR3 nucleotides: TGCGCCAGCAGCCCCACCGGACAGGGGAGTTTAGGCTACACCTTC. Translation gives CASSPTGQGSLGYTF.

V and J are TRBV19 and TRBJ1-1, with D possibly matching TRBD1 (5 bases). The length of the CDR3 is 15 residues. V lost 5 bases to trimming and J lost 1 base, with 14 bases between them. The germline V gene has CDR1 LNHDA and CDR2 SQIVND (reference sequence). CDR3 nucleotide sequence: TGTGCCAGTAGTTCGTGGGGGGACGGGAACACTGAAGCTTTCTTT. Translation: CASSSWGDGNTEAFF.

V gene TRBV19 combines with J gene TRBJ2-5; 12 positions match TRBD2. Germline loops: CDR1 LNHDA, CDR2 SQIVND (reference sequence). The CDR3 spans 17 residues. J lost 2 bases, V lost 7 bases, and 11 bases had no gene match. CDR3 in DNA: TGTGCCAGTACTATGAGGGTAGGGACTAGCGGGCAAGAGACCCAGTACTTC. This codes for CASTMRVGTSGQETQYF.

The rearrangement links TRBV6-6 to TRBJ2-1; tentative D call: TRBD1 (5 bases). Trimming took off 4 bases at V and 4 bases at J, with 17 bases between the two ends. The CDR3 spans 16 residues. CDR1 and CDR2 from the germline V gene are MNHNY and SVGAGI (reference sequence). CDR3 coding DNA: TGTGCCAGCAGTTCCAGCAGGGATTTGGGTTACAATGAGCAGTTCTTC. It specifies CASSSSRDLGYNEQFF.